The T cell receptor beta chain described here comes from a study of regulatory T cells in long-lasting Graves disease. As for this clonotype: Its target is not known.

Germline CDR1 is LNHDA and CDR2 is SQIVND (reference sequence). This CDR3 has 15 amino acids. Trimming stripped 1 base from V and 3 bases from J, with 13 bases between. With iRepertoire HTBI primers and Arm-PCR of CDR3 regions, TCR beta libraries were built. TCRdb called the multiplex PCR reads again in MiXCR, with one record for every CDR3 protein. The data hold about 450,000 distinct CDR3 sequences, with over 15% observed a single time. Findings and caveats of the study: Persistent Graves' patients showed less TCR diversity than newly diagnosed patients showed.

Noted time point: newly diagnosed GD, antithyroid drugs for less than 3 months. Extracted PBMC RNA gave rise to the TCR library. The patients included were those that came from an endocrinology department in Xi'an, China. This sample also appeared in a second study, on T cells in Graves' hyperthyroidism and ophthalmopathy. That source reports: The study left out patients who had uncontrolled infection, other autoimmune disease, pregnancy or lactation. Ophthalmopathy, as predicted by the model, came a median around 6 months after the prediction.

This chain connects TRBV19 to TRBJ2-7; D may be TRBD2 (6 bases). This TCR derives from a woman aged 25 to 39 with Graves disease. Sequencing was performed on peripheral blood mononuclear cells (PBMCs), taken at new diagnosis, from a patient treated with antithyroid drugs. The CDR3 DNA is TGTGCCAGTAGTATAGCCGGGAGACAAGACTACGAGCAGTACTTC. It codes for CASSIAGRQDYEQYF.